This T cell receptor beta chain was recovered during a study of blood T cell repertoires in COVID-19. Study summary: Samples taken during acute and convalescent COVID-19 were collected in the United States, Italy and Spain. Sources were T cells, B-cell-depleted T cells, or PBMCs; the material itself was cDNA or gDNA.

Study processing details: Estimation of nucleated cell counts was performed using reference gene primer amplification. TCRdb's copy holds only in-frame clones and misses some; the assay was immunoSEQ multiplex PCR. D and trimming come from the DNA, and the V and J calls and clone size come from that table. Of hundreds of thousands of clones in the sample, roughly 90% were seen once. Seattle patient enrollment occurred during active infection, with longitudinal follow-up thereafter. Germline CDR1 and CDR2: KGHDR and SFDVKD. V shed 4 bases and J 7 bases; nucleotides not matched to a gene: 5. This CDR3 spans 14 amino acids.

V and J are TRBV24-1 and TRBJ2-1; TRBD1 agrees at 8 bases. Sequencing was performed on peripheral blood. The clonotype was recovered from a woman aged 70-85 years with COVID-19, enrolled during active disease. CDR3 sequence: CATSDAGTGNEQFF. CDR3 nucleotide sequence: TGTGCCACCAGTGACGCCGGGACAGGAAATGAGCAGTTCTTC.